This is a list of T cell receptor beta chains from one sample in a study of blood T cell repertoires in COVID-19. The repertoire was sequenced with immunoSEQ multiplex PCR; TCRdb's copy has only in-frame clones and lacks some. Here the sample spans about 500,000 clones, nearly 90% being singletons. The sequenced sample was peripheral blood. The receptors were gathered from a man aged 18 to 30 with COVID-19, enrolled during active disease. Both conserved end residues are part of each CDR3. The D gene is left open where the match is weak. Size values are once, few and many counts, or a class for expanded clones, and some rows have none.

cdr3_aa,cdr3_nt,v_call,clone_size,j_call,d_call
CASSHNTGARETQYF,TGTGCCAGCAGCCACAATACAGGGGCCCGGGAGACCCAGTACTTC,TRBV7-9,NA,TRBJ2-5,TRBD1
CASSPTRQETQYF,TGTGCCAGCTCACCGACTCGGCAAGAGACCCAGTACTTC,TRBV18,once,TRBJ2-5,NA
CASSPRLAGLNEQFF,TGTGCCAGCTCACCACGACTAGCGGGCCTGAATGAGCAGTTCTTC,TRBV18,NA,TRBJ2-1,TRBD2
CASVLTQETQYF,TGTGCCAGCGTACTCACCCAAGAGACCCAGTACTTC,TRBV2,NA,TRBJ2-5,NA
CASSPGGSPNTIYF,TGCGCCAGCAGCCCTGGTGGTAGTCCCAACACCATATATTTT,TRBV4-1,once,TRBJ1-3,NA
CASSPTALLDSTQYF,TGTGCCAGCTCACCGACGGCCCTACTTGACTCGACCCAGTACTTC,TRBV18,NA,TRBJ2-5,NA
CASKGLGLAGVWNEQFF,TGTGCCAGCAAAGGCTTGGGACTAGCGGGAGTATGGAATGAGCAGTTCTTC,TRBV2,NA,TRBJ2-1,TRBD2
CASSPTSGGYQETQYF,TGTGCCAGCAGCCCTACTAGCGGGGGTTACCAAGAGACCCAGTACTTC,TRBV7-8,NA,TRBJ2-5,TRBD2
CASSPTGQGGYTF,TGTGCCAGCTCCCCGACAGGGCAGGGTGGCTACACCTTC,TRBV19,NA,TRBJ1-2,TRBD1
CASSPSPGSGANVLTF,TGCGCCAGCAGCCCGTCGCCAGGCTCTGGGGCCAACGTCCTGACTTTC,TRBV5-1,NA,TRBJ2-6,NA
CASSRDRVYEQYF,TGTGCCAGCAGTAGGGACAGGGTCTACGAGCAGTACTTC,TRBV6-5,NA,TRBJ2-7,TRBD1
CASSFGTTYEQYF,TGCGCCAGCAGCTTTGGGACTACCTACGAGCAGTACTTC,TRBV5-1,NA,TRBJ2-7,TRBD2
CASSEGTGGSYEQYF,TGTGCCAGTAGTGAAGGGACAGGGGGCTCCTACGAGCAGTACTTC,TRBV19,few,TRBJ2-7,TRBD1
CASSAEGQTNTEAFF,TGTGCCAGCAGCGCCGAGGGACAAACGAACACTGAAGCTTTCTTT,TRBV9,NA,TRBJ1-1,NA
CASSRLLQGVSNEQFF,TGTGCCAGCAGCCGCCTACTTCAGGGTGTAAGCAATGAGCAGTTCTTC,TRBV7-9,NA,TRBJ2-1,NA
CASSPGTGSFAEAFF,TGTGCCAGTAGTCCCGGGACAGGGTCGTTTGCTGAAGCTTTCTTT,TRBV19,NA,TRBJ1-1,TRBD1
CASTTGSQPQHF,TGTGCCAGTACAACAGGGAGTCAGCCCCAGCATTTT,TRBV19,few,TRBJ1-5,NA
CASSRAGQGDYEQYF,TGCGCCAGCAGCCGCGCGGGACAGGGAGATTACGAGCAGTACTTC,TRBV5-1,NA,TRBJ2-7,TRBD1
CASSLLARGGGEKLFF,TGTGCCAGCAGCTTGCTTGCTCGGGGAGGAGGCGAAAAACTGTTTTTT,TRBV5-5,NA,TRBJ1-4,NA
CASSLAGTGLRTQYF,TGTGCCAGCAGCTTAGCAGGGACAGGCCTTAGGACCCAGTACTTC,TRBV7-8,NA,TRBJ2-5,TRBD1
CSVDYNYGYTF,TGCAGCGTTGATTATAATTATGGCTACACCTTC,TRBV29-1,NA,TRBJ1-2,NA
CASSTDSAANEKLFF,TGTGCCAGTAGTACCGACAGTGCCGCTAATGAAAAACTGTTTTTT,TRBV19,NA,TRBJ1-4,NA
CASSESSSAQETQYF,TGTGCCAGCAGTGAATCGTCTAGCGCGCAAGAGACCCAGTACTTC,TRBV25-1,NA,TRBJ2-5,NA
CAISERASGRANEQFF,TGTGCCATCAGTGAAAGGGCTAGCGGGAGGGCCAATGAGCAGTTCTTC,TRBV10-3,NA,TRBJ2-1,TRBD2
CASSEGSPGNQPQHF,TGTGCCAGCAGTGAGGGATCCCCGGGCAATCAGCCCCAGCATTTT,TRBV6-6,NA,TRBJ1-5,NA
CASGLVLGAARQPQHF,TGTGCTAGTGGTTTGGTACTGGGGGCCGCCAGGCAGCCCCAGCATTTT,TRBV12-5,NA,TRBJ1-5,NA
CASSDFRGGVGPQHF,TGTGCCAGCAGTGATTTCCGGGGAGGGGTCGGGCCCCAGCATTTT,TRBV6-1,NA,TRBJ1-5,NA
CASSKGHSIWETQYF,TGTGCCAGTAGTAAGGGACACTCAATATGGGAGACCCAGTACTTC,TRBV19,NA,TRBJ2-5,NA
CASSPDTNTGELFF,TGTGCCAGCTCACCTGACACGAACACCGGGGAGCTGTTTTTT,TRBV18,once,TRBJ2-2,NA
CASSLPGGTHEQYF,TGTGCCAGCTCTCTCCCCGGGGGTACGCACGAGCAGTACTTC,TRBV18,NA,TRBJ2-7,NA
CASRPTGAGELFF,TGCGCCAGCAGGCCAACAGGGGCCGGGGAGCTGTTTTTT,TRBV5-1,NA,TRBJ2-2,TRBD1
CASTAREYLSSGNTIYF,TGTGCCAGCACCGCCAGGGAATATTTAAGCTCTGGAAACACCATATATTTT,TRBV3-1/TRBV3-2,once,TRBJ1-3,NA
CSVDELQETQYF,TGCAGCGTTGATGAGTTACAAGAGACCCAGTACTTC,TRBV29-1,once,TRBJ2-5,NA
CASSSPGGDTEAFF,TGTGCCAGCAGCTCGCCGGGCGGGGACACTGAAGCTTTCTTT,TRBV7-8,NA,TRBJ1-1,NA
CASSPQGLAGDNEQFF,TGTGCCAGCTCACCCCAAGGACTAGCGGGGGACAATGAGCAGTTCTTC,TRBV18,NA,TRBJ2-1,TRBD2
CASKASARHEQFF,TGTGCCAGTAAGGCTAGCGCGAGACACGAGCAGTTCTTC,TRBV19,NA,TRBJ2-1,NA